This T cell receptor beta chain was identified during a study of Ad26.COV2.S vaccination and SARS-CoV-2 variants. Whole-study context: The Ad26.COV2.S arm of the COV1001 trial was where the donor was placed.

Treatment of the sample: roughly 19 received Ad26.COV2.S at low or high dose, single or two shots; about 5 received placebo; per-sample allocation not given. Vaccine and placebo recipients were sampled on day 63 after the first injection. The repertoire was sequenced with immunoSEQ multiplex PCR; TCRdb's copy has only in-frame clones and lacks some. The data hold some 400,000 clones, with about 91% observed a single time. The CDR3 loop spans 18 amino acids. V was shortened by 4 bases and J by 3 bases, with 21 bases between the two germline ends. CDR1 is SEHNR and CDR2 is FQNEAQ in the germline V gene (reference sequence).

The sequence came from a person between 18 and 65 years old who received the Ad26.COV2.S COVID-19 vaccine or a placebo. The starting material was peripheral blood, obtained in a trial of Ad26.COV2.S vaccine versus placebo. The rearrangement links TRBV7-9 to TRBJ1-4, with a tentative D call TRBD1 (5 bases). The CDR3 region is CASSSVWGRDVSNEKLFF. DNA of the CDR3: TGTGCCAGCAGCTCGGTCTGGGGCAGGGACGTCTCTAATGAAAAACTGTTTTTT.